This T cell receptor (beta chain) was captured by sequencing in a study of cytomegalovirus exposure and HLA in healthy donors. Overall study context: The same platform as the approximately 640 first-cohort repertoires was used for the 100 to 150 validation repertoires, a later analysis reported.

Germline trimming cut 3 bases from V and 0 bases from J; bases unmatched to any gene: 5. Germline lookup yields CDR1 MGHRA and CDR2 YSYEKL. The CDR3 consists of 17 residues. The study's findings and limits: The authors listed 150 or so TCR beta chains as cytomegalovirus-associated.

Only in-frame clones appear in the TCRdb table, and some are missing; sequencing was by immunoSEQ multiplex PCR. This table holds about 130,000 clones, 88% found once. To note about this clone: Its antigen is currently unknown.

The receptor's source is a man aged 25-40 years in good health and CMV-seronegative. This chain links TRBV4-1 with TRBJ1-4; 9 positions match TRBD1. Sequencing was performed on PBMCs. The CDR3 reads CASSQGTGISTNEKLFF. The DNA for the CDR3 is TGCGCCAGCAGCCAGGGGACAGGGATTTCAACTAATGAAAAACTGTTTTTT.